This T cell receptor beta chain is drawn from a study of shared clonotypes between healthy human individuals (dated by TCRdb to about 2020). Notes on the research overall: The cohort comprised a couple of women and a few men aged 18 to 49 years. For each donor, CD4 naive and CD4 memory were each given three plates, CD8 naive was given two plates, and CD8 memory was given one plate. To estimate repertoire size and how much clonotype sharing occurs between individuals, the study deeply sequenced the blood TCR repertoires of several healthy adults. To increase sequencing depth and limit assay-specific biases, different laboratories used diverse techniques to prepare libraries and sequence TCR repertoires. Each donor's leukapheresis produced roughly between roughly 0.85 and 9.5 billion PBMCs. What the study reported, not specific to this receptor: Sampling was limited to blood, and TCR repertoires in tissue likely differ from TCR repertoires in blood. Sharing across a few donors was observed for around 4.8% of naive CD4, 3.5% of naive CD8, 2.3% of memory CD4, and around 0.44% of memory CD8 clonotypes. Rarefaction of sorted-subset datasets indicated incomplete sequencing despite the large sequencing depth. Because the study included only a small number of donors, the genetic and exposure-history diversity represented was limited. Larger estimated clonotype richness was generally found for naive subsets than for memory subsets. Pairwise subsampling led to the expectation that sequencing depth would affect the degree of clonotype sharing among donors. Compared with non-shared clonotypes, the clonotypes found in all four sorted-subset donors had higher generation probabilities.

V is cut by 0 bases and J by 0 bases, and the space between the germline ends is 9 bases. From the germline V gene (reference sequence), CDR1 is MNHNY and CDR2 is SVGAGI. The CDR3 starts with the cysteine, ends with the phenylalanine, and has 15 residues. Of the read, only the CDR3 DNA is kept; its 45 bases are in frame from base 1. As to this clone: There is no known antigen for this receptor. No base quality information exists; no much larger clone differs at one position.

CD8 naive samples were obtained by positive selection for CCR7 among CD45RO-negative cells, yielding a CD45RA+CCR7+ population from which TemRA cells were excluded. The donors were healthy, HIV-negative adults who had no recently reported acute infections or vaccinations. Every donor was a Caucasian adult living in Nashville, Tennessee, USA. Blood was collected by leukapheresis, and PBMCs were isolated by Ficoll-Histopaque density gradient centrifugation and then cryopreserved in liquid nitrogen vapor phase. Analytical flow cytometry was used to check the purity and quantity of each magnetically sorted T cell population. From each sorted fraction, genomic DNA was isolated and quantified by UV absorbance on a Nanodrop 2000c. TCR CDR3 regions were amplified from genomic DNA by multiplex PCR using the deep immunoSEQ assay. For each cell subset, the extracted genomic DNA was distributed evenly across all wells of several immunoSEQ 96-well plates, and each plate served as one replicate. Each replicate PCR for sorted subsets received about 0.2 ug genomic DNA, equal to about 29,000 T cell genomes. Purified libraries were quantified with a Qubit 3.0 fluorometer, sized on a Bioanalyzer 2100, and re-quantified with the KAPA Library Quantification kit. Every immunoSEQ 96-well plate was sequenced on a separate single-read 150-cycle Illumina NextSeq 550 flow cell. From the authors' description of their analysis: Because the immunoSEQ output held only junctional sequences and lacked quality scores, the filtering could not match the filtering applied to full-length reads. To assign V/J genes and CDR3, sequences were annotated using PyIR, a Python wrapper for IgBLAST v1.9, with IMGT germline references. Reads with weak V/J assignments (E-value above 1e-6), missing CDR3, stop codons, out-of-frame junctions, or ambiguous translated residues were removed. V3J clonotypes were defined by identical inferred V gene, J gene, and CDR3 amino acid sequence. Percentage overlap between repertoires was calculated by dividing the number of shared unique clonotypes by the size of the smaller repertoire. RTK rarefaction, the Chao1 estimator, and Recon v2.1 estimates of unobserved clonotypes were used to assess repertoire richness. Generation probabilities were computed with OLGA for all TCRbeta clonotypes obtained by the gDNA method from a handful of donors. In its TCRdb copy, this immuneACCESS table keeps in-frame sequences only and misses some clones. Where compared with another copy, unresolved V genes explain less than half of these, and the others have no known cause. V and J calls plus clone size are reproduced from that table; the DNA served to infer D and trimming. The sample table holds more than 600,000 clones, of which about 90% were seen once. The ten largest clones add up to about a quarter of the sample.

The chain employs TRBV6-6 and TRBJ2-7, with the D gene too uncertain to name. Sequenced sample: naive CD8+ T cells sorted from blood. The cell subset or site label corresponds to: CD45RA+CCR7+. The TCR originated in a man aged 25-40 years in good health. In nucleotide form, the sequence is TGTGCCAGCAGTTACTCGATTACGGCCTCCTACGAGCAGTACTTC. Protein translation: CASSYSITASYEQYF.